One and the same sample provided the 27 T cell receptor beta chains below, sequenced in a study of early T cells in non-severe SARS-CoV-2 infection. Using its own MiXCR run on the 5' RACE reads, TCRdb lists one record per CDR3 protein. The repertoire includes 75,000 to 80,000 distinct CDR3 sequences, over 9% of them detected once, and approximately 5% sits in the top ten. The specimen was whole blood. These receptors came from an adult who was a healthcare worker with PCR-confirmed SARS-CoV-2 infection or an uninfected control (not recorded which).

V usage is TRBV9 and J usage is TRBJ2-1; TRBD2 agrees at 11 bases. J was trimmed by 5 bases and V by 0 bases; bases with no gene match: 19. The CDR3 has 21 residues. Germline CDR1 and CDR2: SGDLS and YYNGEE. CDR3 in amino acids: CASSVAPQGLLAGARHNEQFF. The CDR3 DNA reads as TGTGCCAGCAGCGTAGCCCCACAAGGGTTACTAGCGGGGGCTAGACACAATGAGCAGTTCTTC.

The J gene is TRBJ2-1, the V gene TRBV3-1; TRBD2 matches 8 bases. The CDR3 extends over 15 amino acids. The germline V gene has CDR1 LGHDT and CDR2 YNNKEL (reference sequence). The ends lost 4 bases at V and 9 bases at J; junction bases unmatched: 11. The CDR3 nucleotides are TGTGCCAGCAGCCCCCGTGCTAGCGGGCAGGGTGAGCAGTTCTTC. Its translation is CASSPRASGQGEQFF.

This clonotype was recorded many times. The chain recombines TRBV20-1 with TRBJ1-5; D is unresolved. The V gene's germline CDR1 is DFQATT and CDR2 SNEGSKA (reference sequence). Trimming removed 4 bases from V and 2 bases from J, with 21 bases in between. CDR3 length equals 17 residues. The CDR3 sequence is CSATGPSPNVGNQPQHF. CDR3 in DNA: TGCAGTGCTACTGGCCCTTCTCCGAATGTAGGCAATCAGCCCCAGCATTTT.

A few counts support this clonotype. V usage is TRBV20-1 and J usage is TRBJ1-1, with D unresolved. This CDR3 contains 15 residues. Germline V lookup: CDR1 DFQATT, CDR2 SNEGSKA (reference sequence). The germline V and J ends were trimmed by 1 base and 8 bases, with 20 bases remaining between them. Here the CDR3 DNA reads TGCAGTGCTAGAGCGCCCGCAGGTTTCAATCTAGAAGCTTTCTTT. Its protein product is CSARAPAGFNLEAFF.

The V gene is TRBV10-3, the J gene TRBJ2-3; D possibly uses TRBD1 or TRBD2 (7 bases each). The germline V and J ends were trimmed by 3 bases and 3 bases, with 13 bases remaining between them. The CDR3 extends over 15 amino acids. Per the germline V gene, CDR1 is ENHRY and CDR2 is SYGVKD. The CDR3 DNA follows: TGTGCCATCAGTGATTGGCAGGGGGGGACAGATACGCAGTATTTT. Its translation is CAISDWQGGTDTQYF.

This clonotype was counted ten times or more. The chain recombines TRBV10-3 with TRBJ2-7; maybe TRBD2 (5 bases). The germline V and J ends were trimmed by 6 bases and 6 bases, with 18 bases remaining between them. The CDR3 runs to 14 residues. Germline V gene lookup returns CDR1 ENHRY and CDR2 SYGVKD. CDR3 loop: CAIRATGELTEQYF. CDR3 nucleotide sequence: TGTGCCATCAGGGCCACCGGGGAATTGACCGAGCAGTACTTC.

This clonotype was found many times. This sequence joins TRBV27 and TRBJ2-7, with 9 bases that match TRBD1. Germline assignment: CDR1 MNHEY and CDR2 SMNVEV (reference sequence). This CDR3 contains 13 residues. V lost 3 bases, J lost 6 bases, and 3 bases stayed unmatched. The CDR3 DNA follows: TGTGCCAGCAGTTTGGGGACAGGGTTCGAGCAGTACTTC. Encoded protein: CASSLGTGFEQYF.

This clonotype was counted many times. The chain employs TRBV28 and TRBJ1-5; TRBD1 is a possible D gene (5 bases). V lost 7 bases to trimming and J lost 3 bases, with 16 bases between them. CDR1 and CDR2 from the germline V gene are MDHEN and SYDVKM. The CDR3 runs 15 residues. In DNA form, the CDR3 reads TGTGCCAGCACCGATGCCAGGGAACTCAATCAGCCCCAGCATTTT. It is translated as CASTDARELNQPQHF.

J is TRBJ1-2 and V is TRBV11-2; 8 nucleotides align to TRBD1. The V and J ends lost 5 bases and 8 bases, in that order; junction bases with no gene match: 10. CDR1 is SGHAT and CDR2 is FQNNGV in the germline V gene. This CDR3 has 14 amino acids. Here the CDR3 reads CASSQEPGGRGYTF. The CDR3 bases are TGTGCCAGCAGCCAAGAGCCAGGGGGCAGGGGCTACACCTTC. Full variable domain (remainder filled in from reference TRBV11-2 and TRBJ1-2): EAGVAQSPRYKIIEKRQSVAFWCNPISGHATLYWYQQILGQGPKLLIQFQNNGVVDDSQLPKDRFSAERLKGVDSTLKIQPAKLEDSAVYLCASSQEPGGRGYTFGSGTRLTVV.

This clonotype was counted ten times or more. The CDR3 DNA is TGCAGTGCTTATGATAGCGGGACGAGCTCCTACGAGCAGTACTTC. Its translation is CSAYDSGTSSYEQYF. The rearrangement joins TRBV20-1 to TRBJ2-7; 8 nucleotides agree with TRBD2. Trimming at V came to 5 bases and at J to 0 bases, leaving 9 bases not matched to a gene. This CDR3 spans 15 amino acids. Germline CDR1 is DFQATT and CDR2 is SNEGSKA (reference sequence).

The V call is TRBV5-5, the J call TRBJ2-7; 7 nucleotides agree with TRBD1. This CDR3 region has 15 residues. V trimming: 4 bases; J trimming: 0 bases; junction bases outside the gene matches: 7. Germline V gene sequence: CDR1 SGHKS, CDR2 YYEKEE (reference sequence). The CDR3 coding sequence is TGTGCCAGCAGCACAGGGGCGCCATACTCCTACGAGCAGTACTTC. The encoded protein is CASSTGAPYSYEQYF.

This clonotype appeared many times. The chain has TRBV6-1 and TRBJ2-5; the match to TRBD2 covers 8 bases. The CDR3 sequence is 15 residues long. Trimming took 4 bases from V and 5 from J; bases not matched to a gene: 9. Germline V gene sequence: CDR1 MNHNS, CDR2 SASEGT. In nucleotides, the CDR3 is TGTGCCAGCAGTGGGGGACTAGAAAATACGGAGACCCAGTACTTC. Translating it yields CASSGGLENTETQYF.

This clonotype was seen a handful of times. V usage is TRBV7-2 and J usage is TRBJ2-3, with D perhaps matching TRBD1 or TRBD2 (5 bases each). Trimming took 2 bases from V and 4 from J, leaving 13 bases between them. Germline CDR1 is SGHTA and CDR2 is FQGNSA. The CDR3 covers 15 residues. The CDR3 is CASSLLGPAPDTQYF. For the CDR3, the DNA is TGTGCCAGCAGCTTACTGGGACCGGCTCCAGATACGCAGTATTTT. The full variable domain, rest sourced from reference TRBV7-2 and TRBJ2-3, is GAGVSQSPSNKVTEKGKDVELRCDPISGHTALYWYRQSLGQGLEFLIYFQGNSAPDKSGLPSDRFSAERTGGSVSTLTIQRTQQEDSAVYLCASSLLGPAPDTQYFGPGTRLTVL.

The DNA of the CDR3 is TGTGCCAGCAGTTCGTGGACAGGTCTCAGCTATGGCTACACCTTC. Amino acids: CASSSWTGLSYGYTF. The rearrangement joins TRBV12-3 or TRBV12-4 to TRBJ1-2; 7 nucleotides agree with TRBD1. This CDR3 region has 15 residues. J lost 4 bases, V lost 4 bases, and 9 bases had no gene match.

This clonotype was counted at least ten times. The CDR3 reads CSPRGYGYTF. CDR3 sequence (DNA): TGCAGCCCCCGGGGCTATGGCTACACCTTC. The chain is built from TRBV29-1 and TRBJ1-2; D unclear. The germline V and J ends were trimmed by 8 bases and 4 bases, with 8 bases remaining between them. The CDR3 is 10 residues long. Per germline, CDR1 SQVTM and CDR2 ANQGSEA. Full variable domain (missing parts from reference TRBV29-1 and TRBJ1-2): SAVISQKPSRDICQRGTSLTIQCQVDSQVTMMFWYRQQPGQSLTLIATANQGSEATYESGFVIDKFPISRPNLTFSTLTVSNMSPEDSSIYLCSPRGYGYTFGSGTRLTVV.

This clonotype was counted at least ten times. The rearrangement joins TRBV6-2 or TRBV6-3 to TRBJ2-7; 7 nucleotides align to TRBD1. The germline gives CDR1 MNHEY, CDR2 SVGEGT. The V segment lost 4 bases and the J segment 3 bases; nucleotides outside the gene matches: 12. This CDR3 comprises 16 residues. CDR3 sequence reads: CASSSEDRPNLYEQYF. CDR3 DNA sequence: TGTGCCAGCAGTTCCGAGGACAGGCCGAATCTCTACGAGCAGTACTTC.

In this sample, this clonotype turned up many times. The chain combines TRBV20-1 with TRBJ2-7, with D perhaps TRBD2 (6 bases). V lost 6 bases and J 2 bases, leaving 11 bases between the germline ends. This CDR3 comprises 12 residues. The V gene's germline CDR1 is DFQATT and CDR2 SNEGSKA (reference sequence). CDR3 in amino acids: CSANGGTYEQYF. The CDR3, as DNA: TGCAGTGCCAACGGCGGGACCTACGAGCAGTACTTC.

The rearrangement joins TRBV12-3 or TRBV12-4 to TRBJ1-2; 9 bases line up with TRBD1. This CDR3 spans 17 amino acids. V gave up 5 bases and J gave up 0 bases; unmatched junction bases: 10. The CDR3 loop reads CASSQTTGGPTNYGYTF. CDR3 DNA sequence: TGTGCCAGCAGTCAGACTACAGGGGGCCCTACTAACTATGGCTACACCTTC.

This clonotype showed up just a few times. The CDR3 DNA is TGTGCCAGCAGTTACTCCGCACAGGCCTCGGGAGAGCAGTACTTC. Its protein product is CASSYSAQASGEQYF. This sequence joins TRBV6-6 and TRBJ2-7, with D perhaps TRBD1 or TRBD2 (5 bases each). The V and J ends lost 0 bases and 7 bases respectively, with 16 bases between them. CDR1 MNHNY and CDR2 SVGAGI come from the germline V gene (reference sequence). The CDR3 spans 15 residues.

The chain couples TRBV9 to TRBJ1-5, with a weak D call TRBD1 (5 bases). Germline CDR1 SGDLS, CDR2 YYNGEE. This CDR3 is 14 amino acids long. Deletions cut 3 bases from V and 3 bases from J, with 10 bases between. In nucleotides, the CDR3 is TGTGCCAGCAGCGCATGGGGCAACAATCAGCCCCAGCATTTT. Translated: CASSAWGNNQPQHF.

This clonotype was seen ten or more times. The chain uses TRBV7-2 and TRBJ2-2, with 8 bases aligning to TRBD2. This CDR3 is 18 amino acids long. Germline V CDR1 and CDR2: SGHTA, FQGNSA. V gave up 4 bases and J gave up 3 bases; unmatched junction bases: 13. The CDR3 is CASSSNSRGLDDTGELFF. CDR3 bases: TGTGCCAGCAGCTCCAACTCCCGGGGACTAGACGACACCGGGGAGCTGTTTTTT.

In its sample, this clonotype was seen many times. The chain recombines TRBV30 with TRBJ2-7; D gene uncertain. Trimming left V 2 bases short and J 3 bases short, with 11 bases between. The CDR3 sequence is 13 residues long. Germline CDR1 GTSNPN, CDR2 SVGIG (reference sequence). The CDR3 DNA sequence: TGTGCCTGGAGTAACCAAGGCGGCTACGAGCAGTACTTC. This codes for CAWSNQGGYEQYF.

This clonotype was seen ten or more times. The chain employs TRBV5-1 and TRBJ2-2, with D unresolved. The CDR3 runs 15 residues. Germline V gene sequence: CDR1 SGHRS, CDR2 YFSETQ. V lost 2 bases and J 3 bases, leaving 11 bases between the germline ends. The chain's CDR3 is CASSFRTPDTGELFF. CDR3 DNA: TGCGCCAGCAGCTTCAGGACCCCCGACACCGGGGAGCTGTTTTTT.

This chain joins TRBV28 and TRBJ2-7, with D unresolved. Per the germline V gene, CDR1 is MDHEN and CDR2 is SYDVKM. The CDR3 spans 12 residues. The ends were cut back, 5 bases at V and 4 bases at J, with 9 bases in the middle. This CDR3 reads CASSPREYEQYF. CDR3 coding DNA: TGTGCCAGCAGTCCAAGGGAATACGAGCAGTACTTC.

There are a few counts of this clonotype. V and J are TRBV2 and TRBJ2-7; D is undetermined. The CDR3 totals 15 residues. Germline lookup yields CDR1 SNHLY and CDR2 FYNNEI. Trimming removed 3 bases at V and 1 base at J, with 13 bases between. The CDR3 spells CASSDLRSKSYEQYF. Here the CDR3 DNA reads TGTGCCAGCAGTGACTTGCGGTCGAAGTCCTACGAGCAGTACTTC.

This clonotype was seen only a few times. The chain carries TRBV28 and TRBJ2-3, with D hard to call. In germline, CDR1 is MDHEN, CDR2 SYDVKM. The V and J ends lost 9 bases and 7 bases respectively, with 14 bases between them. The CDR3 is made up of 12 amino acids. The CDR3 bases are TGTGCCAGTTCGGGTAGTACCAATACGCAGTATTTT. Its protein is CASSGSTNTQYF.

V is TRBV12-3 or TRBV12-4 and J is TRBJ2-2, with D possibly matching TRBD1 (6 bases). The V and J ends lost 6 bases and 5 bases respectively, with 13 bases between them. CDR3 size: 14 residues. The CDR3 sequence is CASREQGRTGELFF. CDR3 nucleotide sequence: TGTGCCAGCAGGGAACAGGGAAGGACCGGGGAGCTGTTTTTT.